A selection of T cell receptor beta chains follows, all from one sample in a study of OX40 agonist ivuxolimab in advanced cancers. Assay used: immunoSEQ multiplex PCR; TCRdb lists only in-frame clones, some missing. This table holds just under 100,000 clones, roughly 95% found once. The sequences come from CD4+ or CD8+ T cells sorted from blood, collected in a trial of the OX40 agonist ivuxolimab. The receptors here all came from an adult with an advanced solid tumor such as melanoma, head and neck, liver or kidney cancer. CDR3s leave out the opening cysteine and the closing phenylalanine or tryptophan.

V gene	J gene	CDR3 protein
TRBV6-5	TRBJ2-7	ASSPSGGLRYEQY
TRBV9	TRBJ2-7	ASSAFGVRDGYEQY
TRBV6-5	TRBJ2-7	ASSPSKGITGEQY
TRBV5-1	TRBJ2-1	ASSLHWETSREQF
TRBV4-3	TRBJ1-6	ASSQDRAGVNSPLH
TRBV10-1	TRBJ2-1	ASSEGRGGSSYNEQF
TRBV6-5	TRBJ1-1	ASRGTTLGRTEAF
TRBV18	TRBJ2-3	ASSPQGPTDTQY
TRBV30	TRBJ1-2	SIGRRYGYT
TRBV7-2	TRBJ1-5	ASSLDAGGQPQH
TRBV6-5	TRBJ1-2	ASSPQGYGYT
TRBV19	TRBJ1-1	TSTYSGRPWNTEAF
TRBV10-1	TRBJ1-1	ASRQGLNTEAF
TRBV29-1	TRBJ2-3	SVAPPGSTDTQY
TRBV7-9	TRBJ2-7	ASSLSGGNDEQY
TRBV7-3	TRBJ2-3	ASSFSGTDTQY
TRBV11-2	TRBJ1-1	ASSITENTEAF
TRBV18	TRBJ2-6	ASSSVGTGANVLT
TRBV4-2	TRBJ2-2	ASSHPVENTGELF
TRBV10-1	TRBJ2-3	ASSSDRAVGDTQY
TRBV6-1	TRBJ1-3	ASSIMRGAGNTIY
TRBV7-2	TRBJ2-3	ASSFSGGDTQY
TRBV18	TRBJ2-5	ASSPGTEETQY
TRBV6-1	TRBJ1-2	ASSEGVGGGYGYT
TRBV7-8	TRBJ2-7	ASSPWTEAYEQY
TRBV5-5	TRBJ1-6	ASSLGQGESPLH
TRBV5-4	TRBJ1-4	ASSWGQGRGEKLF
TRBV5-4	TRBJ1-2	ASSLGDRKYGYT
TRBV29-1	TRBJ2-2	SVGLTSNTGELF
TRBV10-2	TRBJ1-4	ASSPTAEGNEKLF
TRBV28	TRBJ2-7	ASSLPYEQY
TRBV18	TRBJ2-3	ASSQTSSGRVTDTQY